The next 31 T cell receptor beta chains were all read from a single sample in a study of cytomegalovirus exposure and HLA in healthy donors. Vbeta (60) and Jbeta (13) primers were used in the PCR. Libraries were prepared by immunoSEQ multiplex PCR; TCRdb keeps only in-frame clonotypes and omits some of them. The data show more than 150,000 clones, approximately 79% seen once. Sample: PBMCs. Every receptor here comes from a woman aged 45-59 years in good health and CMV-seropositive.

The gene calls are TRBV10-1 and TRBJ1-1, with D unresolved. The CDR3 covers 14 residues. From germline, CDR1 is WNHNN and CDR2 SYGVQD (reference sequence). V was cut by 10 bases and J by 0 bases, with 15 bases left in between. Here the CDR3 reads CAIYRSPMNTEAFF. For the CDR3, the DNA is TGCGCCATATACAGAAGCCCAATGAACACTGAAGCTTTCTTT.

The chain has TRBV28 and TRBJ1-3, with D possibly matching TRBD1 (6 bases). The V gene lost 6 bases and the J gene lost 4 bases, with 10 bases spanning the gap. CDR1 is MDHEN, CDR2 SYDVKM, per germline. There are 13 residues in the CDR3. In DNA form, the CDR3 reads TGTGCCAGCAGCCCGGACAGCGGAAACACCATATATTTT. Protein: CASSPDSGNTIYF.

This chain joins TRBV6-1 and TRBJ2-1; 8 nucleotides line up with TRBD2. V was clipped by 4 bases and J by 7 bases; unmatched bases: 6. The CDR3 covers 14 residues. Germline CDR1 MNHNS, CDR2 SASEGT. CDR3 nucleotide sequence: TGTGCCAGCAGTGTGGGTAGCGGGGTTAATGAGCAGTTCTTC. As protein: CASSVGSGVNEQFF.

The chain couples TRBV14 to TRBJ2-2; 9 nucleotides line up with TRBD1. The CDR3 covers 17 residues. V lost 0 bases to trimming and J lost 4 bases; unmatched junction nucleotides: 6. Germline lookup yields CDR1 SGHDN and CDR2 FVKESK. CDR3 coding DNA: TGTGCCAGCAGCCAAGATCGACAGGGGGTTACCACCGGGGAGCTGTTTTTT. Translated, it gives CASSQDRQGVTTGELFF.

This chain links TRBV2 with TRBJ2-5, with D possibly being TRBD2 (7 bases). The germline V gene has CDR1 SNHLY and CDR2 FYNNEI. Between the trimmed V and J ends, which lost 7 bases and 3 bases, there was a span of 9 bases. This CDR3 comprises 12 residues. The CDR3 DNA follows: TGTGCCAGCAAGGGGGGGGAAGAGACCCAGTACTTC. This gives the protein CASKGGEETQYF.

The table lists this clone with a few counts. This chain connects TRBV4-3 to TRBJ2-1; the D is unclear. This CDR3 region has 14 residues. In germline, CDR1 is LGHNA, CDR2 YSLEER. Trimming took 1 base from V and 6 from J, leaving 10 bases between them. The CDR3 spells CASSQVGPSNEQFF. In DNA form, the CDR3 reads TGCGCCAGCAGCCAAGTTGGGCCTTCCAATGAGCAGTTCTTC.

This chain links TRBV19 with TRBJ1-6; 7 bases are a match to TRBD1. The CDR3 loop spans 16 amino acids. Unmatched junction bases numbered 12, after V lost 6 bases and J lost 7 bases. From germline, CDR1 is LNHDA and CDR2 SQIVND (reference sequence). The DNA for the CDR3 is TGTGCCAGTAGCCAATGGGGGGACAGTTCAAATTCACCCCTCCACTTT. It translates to CASSQWGDSSNSPLHF.

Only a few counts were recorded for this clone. The CDR3 DNA follows: TGTGCCAGCAGCGTTAGCGGGGGAACTGCGAATGAGCAGTTCTTC. This gives the protein CASSVSGGTANEQFF. The J gene is TRBJ2-1, the V gene TRBV9; 9 nucleotides align to TRBD2. This CDR3 contains 15 residues. The V segment lost 2 bases and the J segment 7 bases; nucleotides outside the gene matches: 7. Germline V CDR1 and CDR2: SGDLS, YYNGEE.

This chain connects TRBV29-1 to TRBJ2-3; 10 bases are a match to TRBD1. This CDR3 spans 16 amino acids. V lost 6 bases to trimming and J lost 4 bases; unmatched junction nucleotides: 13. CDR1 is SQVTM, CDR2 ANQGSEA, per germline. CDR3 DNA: TGCAGCGTCCCCAAGCAGACAGGGGGCTCCTCAGATACGCAGTATTTT. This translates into CSVPKQTGGSSDTQYF.

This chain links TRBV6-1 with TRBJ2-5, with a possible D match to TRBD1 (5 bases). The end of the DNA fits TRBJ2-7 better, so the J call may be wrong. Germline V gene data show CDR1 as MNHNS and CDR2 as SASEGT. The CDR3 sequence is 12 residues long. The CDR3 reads CASLLDRYEQYF. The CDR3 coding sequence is TGTGCCAGCCTGCTCGACAGATACGAGCAGTACTTC.

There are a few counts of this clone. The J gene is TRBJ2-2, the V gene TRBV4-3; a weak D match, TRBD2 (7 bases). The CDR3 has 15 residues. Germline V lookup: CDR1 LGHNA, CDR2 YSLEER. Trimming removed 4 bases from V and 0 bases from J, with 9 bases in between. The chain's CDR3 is CASSRGGPNTGELFF. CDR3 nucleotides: TGCGCCAGCAGCCGCGGGGGCCCGAACACCGGGGAGCTGTTTTTT.

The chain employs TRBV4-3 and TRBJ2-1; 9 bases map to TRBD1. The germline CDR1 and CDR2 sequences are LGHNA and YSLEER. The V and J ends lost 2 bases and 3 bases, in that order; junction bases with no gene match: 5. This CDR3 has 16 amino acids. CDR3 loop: CASSQTGTGIYNEQFF. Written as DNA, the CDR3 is TGCGCCAGCAGCCAAACCGGGACAGGGATCTACAATGAGCAGTTCTTC.

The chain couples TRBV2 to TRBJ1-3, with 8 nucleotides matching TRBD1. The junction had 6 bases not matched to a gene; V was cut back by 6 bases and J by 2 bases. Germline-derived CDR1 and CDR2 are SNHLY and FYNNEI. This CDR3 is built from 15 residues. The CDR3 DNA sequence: TGTGCCAGCAGCGATACAGGGGGAGCTGGAAACACCATATATTTT. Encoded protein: CASSDTGGAGNTIYF.

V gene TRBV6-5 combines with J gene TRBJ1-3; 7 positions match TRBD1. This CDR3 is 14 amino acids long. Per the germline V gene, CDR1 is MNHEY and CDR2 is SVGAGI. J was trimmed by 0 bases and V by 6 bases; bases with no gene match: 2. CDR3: CASRGTASGNTIYF. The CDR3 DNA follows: TGTGCCAGCAGAGGGACAGCCTCTGGAAACACCATATATTTT.

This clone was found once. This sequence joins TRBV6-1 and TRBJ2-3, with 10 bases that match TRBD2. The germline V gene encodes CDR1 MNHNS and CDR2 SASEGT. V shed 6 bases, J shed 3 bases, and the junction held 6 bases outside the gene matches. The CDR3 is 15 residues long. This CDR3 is CASSPSGGGTDTQYF. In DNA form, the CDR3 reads TGTGCCAGCAGCCCCAGCGGGGGGGGGACAGATACGCAGTATTTT.

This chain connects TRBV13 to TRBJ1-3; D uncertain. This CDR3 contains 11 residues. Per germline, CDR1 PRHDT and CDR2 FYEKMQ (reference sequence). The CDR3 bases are TGTGCTTTCCCCGTTGGAAACACCATATATTTT. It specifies CAFPVGNTIYF.

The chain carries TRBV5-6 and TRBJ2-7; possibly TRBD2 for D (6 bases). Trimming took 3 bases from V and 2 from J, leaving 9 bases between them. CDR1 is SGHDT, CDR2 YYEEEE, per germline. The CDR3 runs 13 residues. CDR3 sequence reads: CASSWGRTYEQYF. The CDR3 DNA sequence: TGTGCCAGCAGCTGGGGGAGGACCTACGAGCAGTACTTC. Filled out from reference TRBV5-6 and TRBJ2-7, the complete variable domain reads DAGVTQSPTHLIKTRGQQVTLRCSPKSGHDTVSWYQQALGQGPQFIFQYYEEEERQRGNFPDRFSGHQFPNYSSELNVNALLLGDSALYLCASSWGRTYEQYFGPGTRLTVT.

The CDR3, as DNA: TGTGCCAGCAGCTTTCTGGAGGGTCGAAGCTATGGCTACACCTTC. Translating gives CASSFLEGRSYGYTF. The chain uses TRBV7-9 and TRBJ1-2, with D unclear. Looked up from germline, CDR1 is SEHNR and CDR2 is FQNEAQ (reference sequence). This CDR3 has 15 amino acids. V lost 3 bases and J lost 4, with 15 bases in between.

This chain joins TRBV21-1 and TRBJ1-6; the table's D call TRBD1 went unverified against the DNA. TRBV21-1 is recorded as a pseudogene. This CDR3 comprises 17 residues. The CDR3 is CASSKWPTGVPNSPLHF. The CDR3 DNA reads TGTGCCAGCAGCAAATGGCCCACAGGGGTTCCAAATTCACCCCTCCACTTT.

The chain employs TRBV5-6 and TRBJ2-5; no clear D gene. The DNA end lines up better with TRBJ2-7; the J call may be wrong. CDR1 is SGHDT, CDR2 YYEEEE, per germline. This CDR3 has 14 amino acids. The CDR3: CASSFVSASYEQYF. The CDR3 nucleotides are TGTGCCAGCAGCTTTGTGAGCGCCTCCTACGAGCAGTACTTC.

This chain's CDR3 is CASTGTSGGTYEQYF. The DNA of the CDR3 is TGTGCCAGCACGGGGACTAGCGGGGGGACCTACGAGCAGTACTTC. The V and J genes are TRBV6-6 and TRBJ2-7; the match to TRBD2 covers 15 bases. V was pared by 7 bases and J by 2 bases, with 3 bases of the junction left unmatched. The CDR3 is 15 amino acids. Per the germline V gene, CDR1 is MNHNY and CDR2 is SVGAGI (reference sequence).

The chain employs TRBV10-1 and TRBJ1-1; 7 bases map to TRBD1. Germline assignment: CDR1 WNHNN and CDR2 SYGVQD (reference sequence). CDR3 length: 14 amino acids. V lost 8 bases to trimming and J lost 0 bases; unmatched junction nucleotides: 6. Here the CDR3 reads CASSTGTVNTEAFF. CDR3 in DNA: TGCGCCAGCTCCACCGGGACAGTGAACACTGAAGCTTTCTTT.

CDR3: CASVWGRGVNEKLFF. The CDR3 nucleotides read TGTGCCAGCGTGTGGGGCCGGGGGGTTAATGAAAAACTGTTTTTT. The chain employs TRBV2 and TRBJ1-4, with a weak D call TRBD1 (5 bases). Germline V lookup: CDR1 SNHLY, CDR2 FYNNEI. The CDR3 totals 15 residues. The ends were cut back, 8 bases at V and 4 bases at J, with 17 bases in the middle.

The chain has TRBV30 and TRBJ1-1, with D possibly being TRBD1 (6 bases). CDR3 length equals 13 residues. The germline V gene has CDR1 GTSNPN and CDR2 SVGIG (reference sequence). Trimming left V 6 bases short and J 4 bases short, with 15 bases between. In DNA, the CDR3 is TGTGCCTGTCAAGGGCGGGGGGCCACTGAAGCTTTCTTT. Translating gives CACQGRGATEAFF.

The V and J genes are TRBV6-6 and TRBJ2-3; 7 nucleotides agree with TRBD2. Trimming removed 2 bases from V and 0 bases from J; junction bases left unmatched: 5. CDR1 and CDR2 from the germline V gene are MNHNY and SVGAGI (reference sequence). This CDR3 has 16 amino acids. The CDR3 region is CASSYKLAASTDTQYF. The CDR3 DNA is TGTGCCAGCAGTTACAAGCTAGCGGCTAGCACAGATACGCAGTATTTT.

CDR3 region: CASSSSGGELFF. CDR3 in DNA: TGTGCCAGCAGTTCTAGCGGCGGGGAGCTGTTTTTT. The chain employs TRBV2 and TRBJ2-2; TRBD2 agrees at 7 bases. Germline CDR1 is SNHLY and CDR2 is FYNNEI. With 5 bases clipped from V and 7 bases from J, the junction kept 1 base outside the gene matches. This CDR3 has 12 residues.

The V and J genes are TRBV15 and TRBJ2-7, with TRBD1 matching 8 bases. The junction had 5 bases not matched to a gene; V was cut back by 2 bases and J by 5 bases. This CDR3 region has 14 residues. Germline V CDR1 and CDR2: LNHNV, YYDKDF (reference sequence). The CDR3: CATSRRQGAHEQYF. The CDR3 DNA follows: TGTGCCACCAGCAGAAGGCAGGGGGCCCACGAGCAGTACTTC.

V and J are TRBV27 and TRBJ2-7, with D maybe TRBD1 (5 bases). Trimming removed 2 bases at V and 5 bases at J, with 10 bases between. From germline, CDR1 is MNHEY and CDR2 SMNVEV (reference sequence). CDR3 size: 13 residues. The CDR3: CASSLAGMNEQYF. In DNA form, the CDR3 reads TGTGCCAGCAGTTTAGCAGGGATGAACGAGCAGTACTTC.

In DNA, the CDR3 is TGTGCCAGCAGGAACAGGGAAAACTATGGCTACACCTTC. It translates to CASRNRENYGYTF. The chain joins TRBV5-4 to TRBJ1-2; perhaps TRBD1 as D (6 bases). There are 13 residues in the CDR3. Germline CDR1 is SGHNT and CDR2 is YYREEE (reference sequence). Trimming took 5 bases from V and 2 from J, leaving 10 bases between them.

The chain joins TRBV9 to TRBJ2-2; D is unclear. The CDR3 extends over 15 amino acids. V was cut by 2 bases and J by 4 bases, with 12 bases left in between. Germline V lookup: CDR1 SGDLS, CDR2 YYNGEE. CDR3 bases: TGTGCCAGCAGCGTGGGCGTCGTGGGCACCGGGGAGCTGTTTTTT. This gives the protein CASSVGVVGTGELFF.

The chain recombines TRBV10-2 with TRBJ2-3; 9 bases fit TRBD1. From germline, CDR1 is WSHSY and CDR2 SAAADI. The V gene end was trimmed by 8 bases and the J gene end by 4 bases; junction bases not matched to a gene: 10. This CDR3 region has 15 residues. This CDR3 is CASRDRGKGSDTQYF. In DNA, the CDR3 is TGCGCCAGCCGAGACAGGGGGAAGGGCTCAGATACGCAGTATTTT.